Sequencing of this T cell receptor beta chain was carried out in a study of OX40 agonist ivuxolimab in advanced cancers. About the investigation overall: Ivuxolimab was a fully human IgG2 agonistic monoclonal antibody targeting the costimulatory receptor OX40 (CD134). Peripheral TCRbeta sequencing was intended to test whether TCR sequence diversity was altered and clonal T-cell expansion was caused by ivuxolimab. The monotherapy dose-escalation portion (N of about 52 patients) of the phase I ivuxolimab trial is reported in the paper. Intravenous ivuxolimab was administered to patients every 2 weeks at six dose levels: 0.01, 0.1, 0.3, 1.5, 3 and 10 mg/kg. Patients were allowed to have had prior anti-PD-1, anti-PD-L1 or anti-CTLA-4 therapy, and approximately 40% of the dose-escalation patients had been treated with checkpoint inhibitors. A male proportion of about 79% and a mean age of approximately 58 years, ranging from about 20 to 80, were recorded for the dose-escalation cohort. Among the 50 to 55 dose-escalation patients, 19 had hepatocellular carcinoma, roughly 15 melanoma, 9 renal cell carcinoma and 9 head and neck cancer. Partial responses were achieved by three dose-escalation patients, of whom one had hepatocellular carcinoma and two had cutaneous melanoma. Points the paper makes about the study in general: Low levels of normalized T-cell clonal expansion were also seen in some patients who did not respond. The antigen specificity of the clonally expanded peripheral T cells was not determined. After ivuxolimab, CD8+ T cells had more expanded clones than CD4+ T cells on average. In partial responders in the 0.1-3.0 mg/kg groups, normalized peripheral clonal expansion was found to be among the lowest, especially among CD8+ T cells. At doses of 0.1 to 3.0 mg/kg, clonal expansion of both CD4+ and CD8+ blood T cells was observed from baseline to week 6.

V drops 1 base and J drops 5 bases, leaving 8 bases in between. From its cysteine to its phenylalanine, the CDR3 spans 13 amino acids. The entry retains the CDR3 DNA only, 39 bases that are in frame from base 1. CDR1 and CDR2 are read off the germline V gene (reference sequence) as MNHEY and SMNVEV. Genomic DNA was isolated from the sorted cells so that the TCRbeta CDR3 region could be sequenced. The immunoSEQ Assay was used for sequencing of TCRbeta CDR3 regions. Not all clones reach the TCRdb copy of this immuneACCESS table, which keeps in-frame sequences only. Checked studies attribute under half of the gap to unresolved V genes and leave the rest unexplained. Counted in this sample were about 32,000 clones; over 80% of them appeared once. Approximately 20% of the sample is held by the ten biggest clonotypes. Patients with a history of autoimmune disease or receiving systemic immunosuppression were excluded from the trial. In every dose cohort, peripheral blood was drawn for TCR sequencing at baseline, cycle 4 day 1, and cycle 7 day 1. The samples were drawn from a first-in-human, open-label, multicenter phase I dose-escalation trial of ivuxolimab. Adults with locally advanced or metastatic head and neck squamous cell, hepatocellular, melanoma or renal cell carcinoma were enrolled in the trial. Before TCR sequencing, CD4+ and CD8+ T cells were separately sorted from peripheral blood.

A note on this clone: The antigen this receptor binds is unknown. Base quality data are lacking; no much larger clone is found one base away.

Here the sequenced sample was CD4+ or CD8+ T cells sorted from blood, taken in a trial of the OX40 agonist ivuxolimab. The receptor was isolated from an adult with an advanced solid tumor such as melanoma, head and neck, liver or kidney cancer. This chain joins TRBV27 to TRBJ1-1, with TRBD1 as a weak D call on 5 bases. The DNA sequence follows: TGTGCCAGCAGTTTATTGGGGGTTACTGAAGCTTTCTTT. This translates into CASSLLGVTEAFF.